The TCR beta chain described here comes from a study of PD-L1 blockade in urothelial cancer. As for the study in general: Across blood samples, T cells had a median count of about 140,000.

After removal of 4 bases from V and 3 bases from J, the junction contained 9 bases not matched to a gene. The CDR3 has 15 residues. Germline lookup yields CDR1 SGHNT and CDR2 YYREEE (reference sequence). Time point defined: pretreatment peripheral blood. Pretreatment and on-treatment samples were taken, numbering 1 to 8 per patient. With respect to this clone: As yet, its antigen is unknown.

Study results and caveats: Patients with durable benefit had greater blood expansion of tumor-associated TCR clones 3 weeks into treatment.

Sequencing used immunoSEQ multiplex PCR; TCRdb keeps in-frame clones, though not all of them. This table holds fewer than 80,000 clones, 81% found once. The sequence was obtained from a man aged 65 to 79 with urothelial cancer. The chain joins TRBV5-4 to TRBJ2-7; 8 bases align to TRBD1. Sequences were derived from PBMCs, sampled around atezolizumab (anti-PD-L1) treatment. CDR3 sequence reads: CASSRSRTGNYEQYF. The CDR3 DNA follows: TGTGCCAGCAGCCGGTCCCGGACAGGGAACTACGAGCAGTACTTC.